Below, 5 T cell receptor beta chains from the same sample are listed, as sequenced in a study of a mutant IDH1 vaccine in newly diagnosed glioma. Clones were read by immunoSEQ multiplex PCR, and TCRdb kept only the in-frame ones, dropping some. Of 44,000 or so clones detected, roughly 79% appear once; the ten largest clones hold 4.5% to 6%. Time point specified: week 35, safety follow-up. Doses consisted of 300 ug of mutant IDH1 20-mer peptide each, paired with topical imiquimod. Their recognized antigens are unknown. Material: PBMCs, obtained from a glioma patient whose treatment included an IDH1 peptide vaccine. The origin of the receptors is a woman between 35 and 50 years old with glioma. Some clones in this sample may be carry-over from other donors' samples.

This clone was counted a single time. The CDR3 loop is CASSLRSRQGSGADTQYF. The CDR3 DNA reads as TGTGCCAGCAGCTTACGATCCCGACAGGGGTCGGGGGCAGATACGCAGTATTTT. This sequence joins TRBV7-9 and TRBJ2-3; 8 nucleotides align to TRBD1. V gave up 2 bases and J gave up 4 bases; unmatched junction bases: 14. Germline lookup yields CDR1 SEHNR and CDR2 FQNEAQ (reference sequence). The CDR3 sequence is 18 residues long.

The chain is built from TRBV25-1 and TRBJ1-2; the match to TRBD1 covers 8 bases. Germline V lookup: CDR1 MGHDK, CDR2 SYGVNS. The CDR3 has 14 residues. V dropped 4 bases and J dropped 4; count of bases not matched to a gene: 5. CDR3 sequence: CASSVTTGAYGYTF. The CDR3 nucleotides are TGTGCCAGCAGTGTGACGACAGGGGCCTATGGCTACACCTTC.

The gene calls are TRBV7-6 and TRBJ2-1, with D possibly matching TRBD2 (7 bases). CDR3 size: 15 residues. Germline CDR1 is SGHVS and CDR2 is FNYEAQ. The V end lost 2 bases, the J end lost 4 bases, and 12 bases lay between the germline ends. The CDR3 spells CASSLTGGEYNEQFF. CDR3 DNA sequence: TGTGCCAGCAGCTTAACGGGGGGCGAGTACAATGAGCAGTTCTTC.

The gene calls are TRBV4-3 and TRBJ2-2; D is perhaps TRBD2 (5 bases). The CDR3 consists of 16 residues. Germline assignment: CDR1 LGHNA and CDR2 YSLEER. Deletions cut 2 bases from V and 3 bases from J, with 13 bases between. DNA for the CDR3: TGCGCCAGCAGCCAAAAGGAATTCGGGGACACCGGGGAGCTGTTTTTT. Translation: CASSQKEFGDTGELFF.

The J gene is TRBJ1-6, the V gene TRBV7-9; D is uncertain. V was clipped by 5 bases and J by 14 bases, with 10 bases between them. The CDR3 contains 11 residues. Per germline, CDR1 SEHNR and CDR2 FQNEAQ (reference sequence). CDR3 DNA: TGTGCCAGCAGCGGCAACGCGGCCCTCCACTTT. It codes for CASSGNAALHF.